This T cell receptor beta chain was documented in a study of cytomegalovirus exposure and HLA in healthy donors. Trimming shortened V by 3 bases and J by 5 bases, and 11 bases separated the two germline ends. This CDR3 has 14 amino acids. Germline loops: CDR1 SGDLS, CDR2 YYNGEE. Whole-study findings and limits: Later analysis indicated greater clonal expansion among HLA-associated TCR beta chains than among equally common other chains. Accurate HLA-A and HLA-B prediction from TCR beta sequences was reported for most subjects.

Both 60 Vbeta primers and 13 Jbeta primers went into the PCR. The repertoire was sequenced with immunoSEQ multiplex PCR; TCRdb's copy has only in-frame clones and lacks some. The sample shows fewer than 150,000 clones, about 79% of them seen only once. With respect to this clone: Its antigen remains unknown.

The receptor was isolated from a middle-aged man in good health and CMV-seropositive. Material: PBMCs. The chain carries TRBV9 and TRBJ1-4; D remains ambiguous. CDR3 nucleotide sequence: TGTGCCAGCAGCGCCGCGGGCGGGAATGAAAAACTGTTTTTT. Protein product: CASSAAGGNEKLFF.